This note documents a single T cell receptor (beta chain) sequence. The antigen this receptor binds is unknown. The CDR3 goes on 3 residues after the read ends, and that part is filled in from the germline J gene. According to the germline V gene, CDR1 reads SGHRS and CDR2 reads YFSETQ. The CDR3, cysteine through phenylalanine, is 13 amino acids long. The 30 bases shown cover part of the CDR3, and their frame starts at base 1. V loses 2 bases, J loses 2 bases, and the germline ends lie 5 bases apart. These data originate in a study of T cells in women clearing cervical HPV infection listed by TCRdb under 2018. Turning to the overall study: The cases were 20 to 30 women with histologically confirmed HPV16-related CIN3 or worse, and 2 of those women had invasive cancers. Five blinded duplicates per group were added as quality controls, giving 60 or so samples: around 50 participants and some 10 replicates. Cases were matched to controls by age within five years and by the year the sample was collected. Controls were 25 women whose single incident HPV16 infection cleared within 12 months without precancer or cancer developing. Cases had a median age of around 32 years compared with approximately 40 for controls, and baseline characteristics showed no significant differences between the groups. Since only a few of the women had HLA typing available, the possibility that HLA type was acting as a confounder could not be ruled out. This exploratory proof-of-principle case-control study, nested within the Guanacaste HPV Natural History Study in Costa Rica, compared TCR repertoires among women with different cervical HPV16 outcomes. Among cases, blood sampling came a median of about 150 days after lesion detection, with an interquartile range of roughly 90 to 230 days. The parent cohort enrolled 8,500 to 11,000 women aged 18 or older in Guanacaste, Costa Rica, during about 1993 to 1994 and followed them for about 7 years. Blood from cases was collected at the visit at which the lesion was first identified, whereas blood from controls was collected once infection was no longer detected.

Points the paper makes about the study in general: Because T-cell numbers per sample were unknown, differences in richness could reflect varying T-cell content rather than repertoire biology. Whether associations preceded infection or resulted from infection could not be shown with the cross-sectional design, and effector/memory subsets and HPV-specific T cells were not isolated. Lower TRBV6-7 relative abundance was observed in cases than in controls (around 0.1% versus 0.15%; Bonferroni P = 0.0008). CIN3+ cases had significantly higher TCR repertoire richness than controls across sequencing depths, but evenness did not differ between the groups. By combining richness with V gene abundances, random forest classifiers separated cases from controls with an estimated AUC of 0.75 to 0.9.

Every participant had a single incident cervical HPV16 infection, and prevalent HPV16 infections were excluded. Cervical HPV DNA was detected with MY09/MY11 PCR, and genotyping was done by dot-blot hybridization. Fifteen mL of heparinized blood were centrifuged, and the buffy coat was aliquoted, frozen at -30°C, then stored at -80°C. QIAGEN kits were used to extract genomic DNA from buffy coat specimens. Using the immunoSEQ assay, multiplex PCR amplified TCR beta CDR3 regions from an average of approximately 1,200 ng of genomic DNA per sample. To correct primer bias, the assay used a complete synthetic TCR repertoire to set an amplification baseline. The amplicons were sequenced on the Illumina platform. Per the original workflow: Error correction of the sequences involved clustering with frequency ratios plus a modified nearest-neighbor algorithm, after which the sequences were analyzed in the immunoSEQ Analyzer using IMGT gene definitions. At each rarefaction depth, TCR richness and evenness were averaged over 20 rarefaction repeats, and samples with fewer sequences than the depth were excluded. Wilcoxon rank sum tests with FDR correction were used to compare V, D and J gene relative abundances between the groups. For the blinded duplicates, the intraclass correlation was roughly 96% for TCR richness and averaged roughly 79% across about 66 gene segments. TCRdb limited this immuneACCESS table to in-frame rearrangements with V and J called. A share of clones is missing; checked studies link under half to unresolved V genes, and the rest is unexplained. That table gives V, J and clone size, and the DNA gave D and trimming. The table of this sample itemizes roughly 40,000 clones. The ten largest clones represent about 5% of the sample.

This sequence uses TRBV5-1 and TRBJ1-3, with the D gene too uncertain to name. What was sequenced was blood buffy coat. The source is a woman between 18 and 70 years old with a cervical HPV16 infection that either progressed to CIN3+ or cleared (not recorded which). The CDR3 DNA, read in part, is TGCGCCAGCAGCTTCTCAGCTGGAAACACC. Translated, this is CASSFSAGNT. The full CDR3 protein reads CASSFSAGNTIYF.